Listed here are 8 T cell receptor beta chains from one sample, sequenced in a study of cytomegalovirus exposure and HLA in healthy donors. With 60 Vbeta and 13 Jbeta primers, the PCR was carried out. Here immunoSEQ multiplex PCR was the method, and the copy in TCRdb shows in-frame clones only, minus some. Of some 80,000 clones listed, about 79% were seen once; the top ten hold under 7%. Sequencing was performed on PBMCs. The receptors were sampled from a young man in good health and CMV-seropositive.

The genes are TRBV7-6 and TRBJ2-2, with 8 bases aligning to TRBD1. The germline CDR1 and CDR2 sequences are SGHVS and FNYEAQ. J lost 4 bases, V lost 4 bases, and 8 bases had no gene match. The CDR3 consists of 16 residues. The CDR3 region has the DNA TGTGCCAGCAGCTCGTTATACAGGGGGACCACCGGGGAGCTGTTTTTT. Protein: CASSSLYRGTTGELFF.

The V call is TRBV4-2, the J call TRBJ1-4; TRBD1 aligns across 7 bases. The CDR3 extends over 15 amino acids. Germline-derived CDR1 and CDR2 are LGHNA and YNFKEQ. Trimming removed 3 bases from V and 7 bases from J; junction bases left unmatched: 8. The CDR3 DNA follows: TGTGCCAGCAGCCACAGACAGGGCCCCGGTGAAAAACTGTTTTTT. Its translation: CASSHRQGPGEKLFF.

Only one count was recorded for this clone. This chain links TRBV5-4 with TRBJ2-3, with TRBD2 matching over 10 bases. Trimming at V came to 0 bases and at J to 5 bases, leaving 6 bases not matched to a gene. The germline V gene has CDR1 SGHNT and CDR2 YYREEE (reference sequence). CDR3 size: 16 residues. CDR3 nucleotides: TGTGCCAGCAGCTTGGTAGCGGGAGGATCTTTAGATACGCAGTATTTT. It encodes CASSLVAGGSLDTQYF.

This chain links TRBV11-2 with TRBJ2-2, with a possible D match to TRBD2 (6 bases). With 0 bases removed from V and 5 bases from J, the gap between germline ends came to 7 bases. The CDR3 runs 14 residues. The germline CDR1 and CDR2 sequences are SGHAT and FQNNGV. The CDR3 region is CASSLDRGTGELFF. For the CDR3, the DNA is TGTGCCAGCAGCTTAGATCGGGGGACCGGGGAGCTGTTTTTT. The full variable domain, its missing parts supplied by reference TRBV11-2 and TRBJ2-2, is EAGVAQSPRYKIIEKRQSVAFWCNPISGHATLYWYQQILGQGPKLLIQFQNNGVVDDSQLPKDRFSAERLKGVDSTLKIQPAKLEDSAVYLCASSLDRGTGELFFGEGSRLTVL.

The gene calls are TRBV5-6 and TRBJ1-1; a possible D gene is TRBD1 (5 bases). The CDR3 is made up of 16 amino acids. V lost 1 base, J lost 0 bases, and 13 bases lay in between. Germline CDR1 SGHDT, CDR2 YYEEEE. Here the CDR3 reads CASSLFSDTLNTEAFF. The CDR3 coding sequence is TGTGCCAGCAGCTTGTTCTCGGACACCTTGAACACTGAAGCTTTCTTT.

Only a few counts were recorded for this clone. J is TRBJ1-4 and V is TRBV2; 7 bases line up with TRBD1. The CDR3 consists of 13 residues. Germline values: CDR1 SNHLY, CDR2 FYNNEI. Losses at the gene ends were 11 bases for V and 2 bases for J; bases not matched to a gene: 5. This chain's CDR3 is CAALTGTNEKLFF. The CDR3 nucleotides are TGTGCCGCCCTGACAGGGACTAATGAAAAACTGTTTTTT.

This clone was seen more than once but under ten times. This chain joins TRBV28 and TRBJ1-1; D unclear. The V gene lost 1 base and the J gene lost 0 bases, with 15 bases spanning the gap. CDR1 and CDR2 from the germline V gene are MDHEN and SYDVKM. The CDR3 is 17 residues long. CDR3 region: CASSLFRTGTMNTEAFF. The CDR3 DNA reads as TGTGCCAGCAGTTTATTCCGGACGGGAACCATGAACACTGAAGCTTTCTTT.

The rearrangement joins TRBV5-1 to TRBJ2-6; no reliable D call. Trimming removed 0 bases at V and 4 bases at J, with 14 bases between. The CDR3 totals 17 residues. CDR1 and CDR2 (germline): SGHRS, YFSETQ. The CDR3 bases are TGCGCCAGCAGCTTGGCCAATGGAGCATCGGGGGCCAACGTCCTGACTTTC. This codes for CASSLANGASGANVLTF.